Following are 5 T cell receptor beta chains from one sample sequenced in a study of blood T cell repertoires in COVID-19. This table comes from immunoSEQ multiplex PCR, and its TCRdb copy is limited to in-frame clones, with some not included. This table has 250,000 to 350,000 clones, more than 90% appearing once. The material sequenced was PBMCs or T cells enriched from blood (not recorded which). These receptors all stem from a man aged 60 to 69 who had recovered from COVID-19.

V is TRBV6-1 and J is TRBJ1-2; D ambiguous. CDR1 and CDR2 from the germline V gene are MNHNS and SASEGT. Between the trimmed V and J ends, which lost 4 bases and 7 bases, there was a span of 7 bases. The CDR3 has 11 residues. CDR3 sequence reads: CASSGEVGYTF. The CDR3 nucleotides read TGTGCCAGCAGTGGTGAGGTTGGCTACACCTTC.

This sequence joins TRBV15 and TRBJ2-2; 9 nucleotides line up with TRBD1. The germline V gene has CDR1 LNHNV and CDR2 YYDKDF (reference sequence). This CDR3 has 15 residues. V shed 3 bases and J 1 base; nucleotides not matched to a gene: 0. The CDR3, as DNA: TGTGCCACCAGCAGGGGACAGGGGAACACCGGGGAGCTGTTTTTT. Its translation is CATSRGQGNTGELFF.

The chain links TRBV7-3 to TRBJ1-5; D unresolved. The CDR3 extends over 13 amino acids. V lost 0 bases and J 6 bases, leaving 6 bases between the germline ends. Per germline, CDR1 SGHTA and CDR2 FQGTGA. The CDR3 spells CASSLTFGQPQHF. DNA of the CDR3: TGTGCCAGCAGCTTAACGTTCGGTCAGCCCCAGCATTTT.

The CDR3 coding sequence is TGTGCCAGTAGTAGCCCAGGGAGGCCTCGAAACACCATATATTTT. Translation gives CASSSPGRPRNTIYF. The chain combines TRBV19 with TRBJ1-3; possible D gene TRBD1, 5 bases. The CDR3 spans 15 residues. Germline CDR1 LNHDA, CDR2 SQIVND (reference sequence). V was trimmed by 4 bases and J by 5 bases, leaving 15 bases between them. Filled out from reference TRBV19 and TRBJ1-3, the complete variable domain reads DGGITQSPKYLFRKEGQNVTLSCEQNLNHDAMYWYRQDPGQGLRLIYYSQIVNDFQKGDIAEGYSVSREKKESFPLTVTSAQKNPTAFYLCASSSPGRPRNTIYFGEGSWLTVV.

V and J are TRBV25-1 and TRBJ1-1; no clear D gene. The CDR3 contains 14 residues. CDR1 and CDR2 (germline): MGHDK, SYGVNS. V was pared by 4 bases and J by 1 base, with 10 bases between. CDR3 nucleotide sequence: TGTGCCAGCAGTGGCCGGGAGGGGAACACTGAAGCTTTCTTT. This gives the protein CASSGREGNTEAFF.